This T cell receptor beta chain was recorded in a study of shared clonotypes between healthy human individuals. Study-wide points: Sharing across a few donors was seen in 4% to 6.5% of naive CD4 clonotypes. Clonotypes which were not shared had lower generation probabilities than clonotypes that all four donors shared.

Note on this clone: Its antigen is not identified.

V was clipped by 0 bases and J by 0 bases, with 12 bases between them. The germline CDR1 and CDR2 sequences are SGHTS and YDEGEE. The CDR3 totals 17 residues. Investigators spread the genomic DNA of each subset evenly over several immunoSEQ plates. TCRdb keeps only in-frame clones here, not all; method: immunoSEQ multiplex PCR. The repertoire holds under 2,500,000 clones, with almost 96% as singletons. The V gene is TRBV5-8, the J gene TRBJ1-4; D unresolved. The material sequenced was naive CD4+ T cells sorted from blood. Subset meaning: CD45RA+ positively selected. The receptor was derived from a man aged 18 to 29 in good health. The CDR3 coding sequence is TGTGCCAGCAGCTTGGATACGACGGGTGCAACTAATGAAAAACTGTTTTTT. Its protein product is CASSLDTTGATNEKLFF.